The following is a T cell receptor beta chain sequence with its context. Its target is not known. Trimming removed 3 bases at V and 4 bases at J, with 8 bases between. Germline lookup yields CDR1 SGHRS and CDR2 YFSETQ. CDR3 length: 13 amino acids. This entry belongs to a study of CD8 T cells in ankylosing spondylitis. General study points: Clones that were linked to disease were CD8+ and were relatively rare in peripheral blood. A TCR beta motif made of under 10 highly homologous variants seemed typical of ankylosing spondylitis blood. Significant enrichment of disease-linked clones was reported in matched ankylosing spondylitis synovial fluid.

Quantitative 5'-RACE was performed with molecular barcodes, and it yielded the TCR beta libraries. TCRdb re-derived calls from the 5' RACE reads in MiXCR, one entry per CDR3 protein. Of a few hundred thousand distinct CDR3 sequences in the sample, about 20% are singletons; the top ten hold roughly 7.3%. The chain combines TRBV5-1 with TRBJ2-1; D remains ambiguous. Source material: blood, either unsorted or a sorted T cell fraction (not recorded which). This clonotype was sampled from a male donor with ankylosing spondylitis or in good health (not recorded which). The CDR3, as DNA: TGCGCCAGCAGCTCGCCGATTTACAATGAGCAGTTCTTC. This codes for CASSSPIYNEQFF.